Given below is one TCR beta chain in context. The data belong to a study of T cell responses to AZD1222 COVID-19 vaccine. The CDR3 length is 15 residues. Germline CDR1 reads MDHEN; CDR2 reads SYDVKM. The V and J ends lost 1 base and 6 bases respectively, with 15 bases between them. Assay: immunoSEQ multiplex PCR; the TCRdb copy retains only in-frame clones and omits some. This sample carries fewer than 130,000 clones, about nine tenths of them seen once, and the ten largest clones take 7.5% to 9%. The receptor comes from an adult in good health. This chain joins TRBV28 and TRBJ1-2, with D uncertain. This specimen was peripheral blood, taken on day 0 of AZD1222 vaccination. CDR3 coding DNA: TGTGCCAGCAGTTTATCTGGATACAATGCGAATGGCTACACCTTC. This encodes CASSLSGYNANGYTF.